These 5 T cell receptor beta chains share one sample of origin, sequenced in a study of identifying expanded T cells in peripheral blood. Some clones are missing from TCRdb's copy, which holds only in-frame ones; the method was immunoSEQ multiplex PCR. The table lists 45,000 to 75,000 clones, about four fifths of them singletons. Input material: blood. The source of these receptors is a person aged 18-69 years in good health.

The genes are TRBV27 and TRBJ2-7; either TRBD1 or TRBD2 may fit D (5 bases each). The CDR3 extends over 14 amino acids. Looked up from germline, CDR1 is MNHEY and CDR2 is SMNVEV (reference sequence). V was clipped by 5 bases and J by 0 bases, with 11 bases between them. This CDR3 is CASSPRDHSYEQYV. DNA of the CDR3: TGTGCCAGCAGTCCCCGGGACCACTCCTACGAGCAGTACGTC.

The chain links TRBV14 to TRBJ2-1; tentatively, D is TRBD1 (5 bases). Between the trimmed V and J ends, which lost 3 bases and 4 bases, there was a span of 19 bases. CDR3 length: 17 amino acids. Germline V CDR1 and CDR2: SGHDN, FVKESK. The DNA for the CDR3 is TGTGCCAGCAGCCAGGAAAAGGGGTTATGGGTATACAATGAGCAGTTCTTC. Translated: CASSQEKGLWVYNEQFF.

The rearrangement uses TRBV7-2 and TRBJ1-3, with no clear D. Germline V gene sequence: CDR1 SGHTA, CDR2 FQGNSA. Trimming left V 2 bases short and J 1 base short, with 6 bases between. CDR3 length: 14 amino acids. As DNA, the CDR3 is TGTGCCAGCAGCTTACGAAGGTCTGGAAACACCATATATTTT. It encodes CASSLRRSGNTIYF.

The chain combines TRBV4-3 with TRBJ2-3; 10 bases fit TRBD2. V lost 1 base and J lost 4; bases outside the gene matches: 8. The CDR3 is 17 amino acids. The germline V gene has CDR1 LGHNA and CDR2 YSLEER. The CDR3 DNA follows: TGCGCCAGCAGCCAAGGAAGAGCGGGAGGGCCCGCAGATACGCAGTATTTT. It codes for CASSQGRAGGPADTQYF.

In regard to this clone: Additional DNA sequences in this sample encode the identical CDR3. The rearrangement links TRBV11-2 to TRBJ2-3; D remains ambiguous. This CDR3 contains 13 residues. Trimming took off 5 bases at V and 1 base at J, with 7 bases between the two ends. Germline V gene lookup returns CDR1 SGHAT and CDR2 FQNNGV. CDR3 sequence (DNA): TGTGCCAGCAGCCGGTATGGCACAGATACGCAGTATTTT. This encodes CASSRYGTDTQYF.